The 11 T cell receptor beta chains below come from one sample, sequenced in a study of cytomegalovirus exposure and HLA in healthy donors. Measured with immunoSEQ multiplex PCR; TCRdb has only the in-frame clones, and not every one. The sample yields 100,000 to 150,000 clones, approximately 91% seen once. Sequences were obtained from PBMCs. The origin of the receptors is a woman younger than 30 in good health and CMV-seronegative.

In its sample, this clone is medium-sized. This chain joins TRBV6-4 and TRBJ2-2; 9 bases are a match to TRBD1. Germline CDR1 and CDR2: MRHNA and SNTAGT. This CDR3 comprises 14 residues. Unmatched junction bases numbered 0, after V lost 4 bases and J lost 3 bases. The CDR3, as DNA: TGTGCCAGCAGTGGACAGGGGGACACCGGGGAGCTGTTTTTT. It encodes CASSGQGDTGELFF.

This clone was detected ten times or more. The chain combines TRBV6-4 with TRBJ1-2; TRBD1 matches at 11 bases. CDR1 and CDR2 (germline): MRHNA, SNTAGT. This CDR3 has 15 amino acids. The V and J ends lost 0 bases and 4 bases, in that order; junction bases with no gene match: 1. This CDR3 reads CASSDSGTGGYGYTF. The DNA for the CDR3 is TGTGCCAGCAGTGACTCCGGGACAGGGGGCTATGGCTACACCTTC.

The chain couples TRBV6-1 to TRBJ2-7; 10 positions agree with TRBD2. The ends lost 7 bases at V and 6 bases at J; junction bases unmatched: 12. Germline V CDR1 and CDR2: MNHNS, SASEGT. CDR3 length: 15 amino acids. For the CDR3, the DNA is TGTGCCAGCATGAGGCTAGCGGGGGCGAGAGCCGAGCAGTACTTC. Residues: CASMRLAGARAEQYF.

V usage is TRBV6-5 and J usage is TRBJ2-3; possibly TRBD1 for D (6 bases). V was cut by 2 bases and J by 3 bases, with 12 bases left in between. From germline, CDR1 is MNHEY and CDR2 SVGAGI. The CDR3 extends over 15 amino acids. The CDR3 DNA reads TGTGCCAGCAGTTACCAGGGACACCCAACAGATACGCAGTATTTT. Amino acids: CASSYQGHPTDTQYF.

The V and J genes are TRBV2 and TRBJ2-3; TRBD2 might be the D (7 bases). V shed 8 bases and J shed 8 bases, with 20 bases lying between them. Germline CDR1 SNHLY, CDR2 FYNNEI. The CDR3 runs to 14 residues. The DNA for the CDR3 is TGTGCCAGCCTACGGGGGGCGGGAGAGGGTACGCAGTATTTT. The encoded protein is CASLRGAGEGTQYF. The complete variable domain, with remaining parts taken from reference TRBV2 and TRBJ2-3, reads EPEVTQTPSHQVTQMGQEVILRCVPISNHLYFYWYRQILGQKVEFLVSFYNNEISEKSEIFDDQFSVERPDGSNFTLKIRSTKLEDSAMYFCASLRGAGEGTQYFGPGTRLTVL.

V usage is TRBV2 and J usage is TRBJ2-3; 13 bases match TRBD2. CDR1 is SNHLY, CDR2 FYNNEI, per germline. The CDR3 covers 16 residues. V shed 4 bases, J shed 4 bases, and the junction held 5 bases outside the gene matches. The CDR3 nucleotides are TGTGCCAGCAGTGGAGGGACTAGCGGGACCCCAGATACGCAGTATTTT. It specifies CASSGGTSGTPDTQYF.

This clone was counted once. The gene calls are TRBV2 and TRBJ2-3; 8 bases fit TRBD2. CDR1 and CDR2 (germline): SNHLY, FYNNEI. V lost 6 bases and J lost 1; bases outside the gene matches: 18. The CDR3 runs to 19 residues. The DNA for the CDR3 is TGTGCCAGCAGGGCACAGACAGGTAGCGGGATAGGCGGCACAGATACGCAGTATTTT. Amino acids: CASRAQTGSGIGGTDTQYF.

CDR3 DNA sequence: TGTGCCAGCAGTTTTAACGACTCGCCGGGGTACGAGCAGTACTTC. It translates to CASSFNDSPGYEQYF. V is TRBV27 and J is TRBJ2-7, with D possibly TRBD2 on 5 matching bases. This CDR3 contains 15 residues. Trimming removed 3 bases from V and 4 bases from J, with 16 bases in between. Looked up from germline, CDR1 is MNHEY and CDR2 is SMNVEV (reference sequence).

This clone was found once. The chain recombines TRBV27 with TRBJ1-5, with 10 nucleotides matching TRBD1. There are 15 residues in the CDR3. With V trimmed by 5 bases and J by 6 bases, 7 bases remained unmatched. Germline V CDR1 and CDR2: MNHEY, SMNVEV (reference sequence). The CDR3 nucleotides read TGTGCCAGCAGTACCGGGACAGGGGTAGCTCAGCCCCAGCATTTT. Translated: CASSTGTGVAQPQHF.

The CDR3 protein is CASSLNPNSEKLFF. CDR3 DNA: TGTGCCAGCAGTTTAAACCCGAATAGTGAAAAACTGTTTTTT. The gene calls are TRBV28 and TRBJ1-4; D not resolved. Trimming removed 2 bases at V and 7 bases at J, with 11 bases between. The CDR3 extends over 14 amino acids. Germline V gives CDR1 MDHEN, CDR2 SYDVKM.

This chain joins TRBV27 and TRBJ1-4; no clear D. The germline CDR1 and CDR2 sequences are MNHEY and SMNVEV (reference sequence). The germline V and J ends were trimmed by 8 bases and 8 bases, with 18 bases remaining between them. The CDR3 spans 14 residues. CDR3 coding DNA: TGTGCCAGCGCCGGACGGCCTAGCTCCGAAAAACTGTTTTTT. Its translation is CASAGRPSSEKLFF.